A single sample gave rise to the 3 T cell receptor beta chains below, sequenced in a study of blood T cell repertoires in COVID-19. Measured with immunoSEQ multiplex PCR; TCRdb has only the in-frame clones, and not every one. Of hundreds of thousands of clones in the sample, 75% to 85% were seen once. Sequences were obtained from peripheral blood. The origin of the receptors is a man in his fifties with COVID-19, enrolled during active disease.

The V and J genes are TRBV20-1 and TRBJ2-2; 12 nucleotides match TRBD2. This CDR3 contains 17 residues. The germline V gene has CDR1 DFQATT and CDR2 SNEGSKA (reference sequence). V trimming: 3 bases; J trimming: 0 bases; junction bases outside the gene matches: 5. CDR3 loop: CSASGWTSGANTGELFF. The DNA of the CDR3 is TGCAGTGCTAGTGGGTGGACTAGCGGGGCGAACACCGGGGAGCTGTTTTTT.

This chain links TRBV4-1 with TRBJ2-5; possibly TRBD2 for D (6 bases). CDR3 length: 15 amino acids. Germline-derived CDR1 and CDR2 are MGHRA and YSYEKL. Trimming took off 1 base at V and 1 base at J, with 10 bases between the two ends. The CDR3 loop reads CASSQAWGGQETQYF. The CDR3 nucleotides are TGCGCCAGCAGCCAAGCCTGGGGAGGCCAAGAGACCCAGTACTTC.

This clone occurred a few times. The V and J genes are TRBV4-1 and TRBJ2-7; 9 positions match TRBD2. Germline loops: CDR1 MGHRA, CDR2 YSYEKL. J lost 1 base, V lost 4 bases, and 11 bases had no gene match. The CDR3 runs to 17 residues. CDR3 amino acids: CASSPAAAGGISYEQYF. The CDR3, as DNA: TGCGCCAGCAGCCCAGCTGCGGCGGGGGGGATATCCTACGAGCAGTACTTC.